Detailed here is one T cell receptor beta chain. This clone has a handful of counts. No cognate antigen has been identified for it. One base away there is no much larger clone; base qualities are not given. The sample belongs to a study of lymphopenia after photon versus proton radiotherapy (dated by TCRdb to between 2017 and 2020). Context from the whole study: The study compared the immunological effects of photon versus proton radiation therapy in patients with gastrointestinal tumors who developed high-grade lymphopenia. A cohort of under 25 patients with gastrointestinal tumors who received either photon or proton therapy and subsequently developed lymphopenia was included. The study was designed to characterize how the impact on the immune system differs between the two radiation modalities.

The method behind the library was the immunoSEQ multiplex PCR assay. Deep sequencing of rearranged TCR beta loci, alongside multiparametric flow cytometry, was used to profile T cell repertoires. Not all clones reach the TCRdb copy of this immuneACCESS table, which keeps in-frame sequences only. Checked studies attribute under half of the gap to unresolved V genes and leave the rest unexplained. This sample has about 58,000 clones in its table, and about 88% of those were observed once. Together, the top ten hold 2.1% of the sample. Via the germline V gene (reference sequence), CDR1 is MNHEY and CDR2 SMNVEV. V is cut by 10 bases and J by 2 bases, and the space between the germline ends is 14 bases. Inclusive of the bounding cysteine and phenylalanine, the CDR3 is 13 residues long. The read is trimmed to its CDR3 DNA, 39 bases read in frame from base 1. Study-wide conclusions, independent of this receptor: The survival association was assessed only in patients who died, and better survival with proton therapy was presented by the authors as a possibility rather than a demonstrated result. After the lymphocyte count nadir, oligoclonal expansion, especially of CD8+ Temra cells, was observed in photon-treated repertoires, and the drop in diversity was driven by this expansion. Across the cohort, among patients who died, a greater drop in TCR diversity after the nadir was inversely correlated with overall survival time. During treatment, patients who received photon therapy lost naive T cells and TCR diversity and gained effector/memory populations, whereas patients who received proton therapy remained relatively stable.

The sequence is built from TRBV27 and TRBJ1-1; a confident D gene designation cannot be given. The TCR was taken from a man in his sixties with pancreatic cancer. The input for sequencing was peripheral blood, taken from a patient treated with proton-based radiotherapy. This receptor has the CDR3 CATPPVLNTEAFF. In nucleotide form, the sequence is TGTGCCACCCCTCCAGTTTTAAACACTGAAGCTTTCTTT.